Each of the 8 T cell receptor beta chains below was sequenced from the same sample in a study of blood T cells in healthy people across ages. A second PCR, run for roughly 7 to 12 cycles, used a sample-barcoded 5' primer plus a J-beta primer mix. TCRdb re-called the 5' RACE reads through MiXCR, storing one row per CDR3 protein. This repertoire shows around 1,800,000 distinct CDR3 sequences, 39% found once; its top ten account for 23%. Sequences were obtained from blood. The receptors shown here come from a human donor in good health.

A note on this clonotype: One end of the junction varies from germline; a read error may be responsible. This sequence joins TRBV12-3 or TRBV12-4 and TRBJ2-1; D gene ambiguous. The CDR3 extends over 12 amino acids. CDR3 bases: TGTGCCGGCAGTTTTCCCTACAATGAGCAGTTCTTC. Translating it yields CAGSFPYNEQFF.

The chain couples TRBV24-1 to TRBJ1-5; no firm D call. This CDR3 spans 13 amino acids. Germline-derived CDR1 and CDR2 are KGHDR and SFDVKD. The V end lost 3 bases, the J end lost 7 bases, and 9 bases lay between the germline ends. Here the CDR3 reads CATSDQENQPQHF. Here the CDR3 DNA reads TGTGCCACCAGTGATCAGGAAAACCAGCCCCAGCATTTT.

This clonotype was recorded at least ten times. This chain links TRBV6-5 with TRBJ1-2, with 10 bases fitting TRBD1. Germline V gene lookup returns CDR1 MNHEY and CDR2 SVGAGI. Germline trimming cut 0 bases from V and 8 bases from J; bases unmatched to any gene: 0. This CDR3 is built from 13 residues. The CDR3 sequence: CASSYSTGGGYTF. CDR3 bases: TGTGCCAGCAGTTACTCGACAGGGGGCGGCTACACCTTC.

This chain joins TRBV2 and TRBJ1-2; TRBD1 matches 9 bases. CDR3 size: 16 residues. CDR1 and CDR2 from the germline V gene are SNHLY and FYNNEI. V shed 5 bases and J 2 bases; nucleotides not matched to a gene: 9. CDR3 sequence (DNA): TGTGCCAGCAGTTGGGACAGGGTATTCGAAAACTATGGCTACACCTTC. This gives the protein CASSWDRVFENYGYTF.

This clonotype occurred a few times. The chain employs TRBV5-6 and TRBJ2-7; no definite D call. V was clipped by 1 base and J by 2 bases, with 10 bases between them. CDR1 and CDR2 from the germline V gene are SGHDT and YYEEEE. There are 14 residues in the CDR3. This CDR3 is CASSLPAETYEQYF. As DNA, the CDR3 is TGTGCCAGCAGCTTGCCGGCGGAGACCTACGAGCAGTACTTC.

The chain couples TRBV20-1 to TRBJ2-1, with TRBD2 matching over 10 bases. Trimming at V came to 2 bases and at J to 10 bases, leaving 11 bases not matched to a gene. Germline CDR1 and CDR2: DFQATT and SNEGSKA (reference sequence). This CDR3 region has 15 residues. The DNA for the CDR3 is TGCAGTGCTAGACATTCTAGCGGGGGTGTCCTCGAGCAGTTCTTC. Amino acids: CSARHSSGGVLEQFF.

The chain has TRBV12-3 or TRBV12-4 and TRBJ1-1; the D gene is possibly TRBD1 (5 bases). The CDR3 has 11 amino acids. V gave up 7 bases and J gave up 12 bases, with 15 bases separating them. CDR3 residues: CASTLGGGTFF. CDR3 in DNA: TGTGCCAGCACCCTCGGTGGGGGAACTTTCTTT.

The chain recombines TRBV9 with TRBJ2-5; D possibly matches TRBD1 or TRBD2 (6 bases each). Germline values: CDR1 SGDLS, CDR2 YYNGEE. This CDR3 contains 15 residues. The V gene lost 0 bases and the J gene lost 11 bases, with 20 bases spanning the gap. DNA for the CDR3: TGTGCCAGCAGCGTAGGAGGGGGGCCAAACAATGAGCAGTACTTC. Translated, it gives CASSVGGGPNNEQYF. Full variable domain (rest looked up from reference TRBV9 and TRBJ2-5): DSGVTQTPKHLITATGQRVTLRCSPRSGDLSVYWYQQSLDQGLQFLIQYYNGEERAKGNILERFSAQQFPDLHSELNLSSLELGDSALYFCASSVGGGPNNEQYFGPGTRLLVL.